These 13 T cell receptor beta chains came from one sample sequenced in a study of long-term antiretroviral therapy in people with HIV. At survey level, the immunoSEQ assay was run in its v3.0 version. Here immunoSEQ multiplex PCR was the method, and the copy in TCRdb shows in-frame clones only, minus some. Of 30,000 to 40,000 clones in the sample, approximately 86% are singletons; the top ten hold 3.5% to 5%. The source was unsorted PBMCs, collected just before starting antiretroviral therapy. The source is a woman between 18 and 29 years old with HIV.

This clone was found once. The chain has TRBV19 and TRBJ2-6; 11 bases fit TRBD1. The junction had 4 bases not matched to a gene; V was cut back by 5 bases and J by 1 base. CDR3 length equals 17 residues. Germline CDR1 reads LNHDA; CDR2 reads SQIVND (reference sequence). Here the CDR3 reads CASSWTGGRSGANVLTF. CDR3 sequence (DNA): TGTGCCAGTAGTTGGACAGGGGGCCGGTCTGGGGCCAACGTCCTGACTTTC.

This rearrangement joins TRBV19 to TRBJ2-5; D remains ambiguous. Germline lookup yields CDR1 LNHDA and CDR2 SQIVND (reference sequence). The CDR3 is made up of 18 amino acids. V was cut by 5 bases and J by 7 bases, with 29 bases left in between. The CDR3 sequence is CASSGQVNPTGREGTQYF. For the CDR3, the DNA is TGTGCCAGTAGTGGGCAGGTAAACCCCACCGGTAGGGAAGGGACCCAGTACTTC.

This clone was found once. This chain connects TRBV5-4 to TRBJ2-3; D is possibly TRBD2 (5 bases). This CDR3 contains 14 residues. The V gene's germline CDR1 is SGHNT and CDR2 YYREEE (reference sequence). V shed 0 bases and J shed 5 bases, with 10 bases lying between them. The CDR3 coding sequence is TGTGCCAGCAGCTTGGGCGGGTATAAAGATACGCAGTATTTT. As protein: CASSLGGYKDTQYF. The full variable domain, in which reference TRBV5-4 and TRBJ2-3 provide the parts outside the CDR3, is ETGVTQSPTHLIKTRGQQVTLRCSSQSGHNTVSWYQQALGQGPQFIFQYYREEENGRGNFPPRFSGLQFPNYSSELNVNALELDDSALYLCASSLGGYKDTQYFGPGTRLTVL.

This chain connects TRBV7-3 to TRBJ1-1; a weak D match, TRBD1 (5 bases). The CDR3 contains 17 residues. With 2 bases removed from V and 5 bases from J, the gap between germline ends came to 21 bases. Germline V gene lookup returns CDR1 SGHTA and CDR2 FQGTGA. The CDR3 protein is CASSLEGATIRMTEAFF. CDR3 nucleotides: TGTGCCAGCAGCTTAGAAGGGGCGACGATCCGAATGACTGAAGCTTTCTTT.

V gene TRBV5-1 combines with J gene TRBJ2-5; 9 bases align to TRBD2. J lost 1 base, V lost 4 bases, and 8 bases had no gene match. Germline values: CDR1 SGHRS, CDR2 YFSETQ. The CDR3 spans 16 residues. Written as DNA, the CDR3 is TGCGCCAGCAGCCTCGGACTAGCGCAGGGCCAAGAGACCCAGTACTTC. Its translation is CASSLGLAQGQETQYF. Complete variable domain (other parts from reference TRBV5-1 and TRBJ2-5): KAGVTQTPRYLIKTRGQQVTLSCSPISGHRSVSWYQQTPGQGLQFLFEYFSETQRNKGNFPGRFSGRQFSNSRSEMNVSTLELGDSALYLCASSLGLAQGQETQYFGPGTRLLVL.

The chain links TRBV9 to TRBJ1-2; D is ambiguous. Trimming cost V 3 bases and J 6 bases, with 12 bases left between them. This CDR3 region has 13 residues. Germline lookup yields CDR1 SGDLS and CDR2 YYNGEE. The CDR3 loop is CASSGVGIDGYTF. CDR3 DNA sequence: TGTGCCAGCAGCGGTGTTGGGATAGATGGCTACACCTTC.

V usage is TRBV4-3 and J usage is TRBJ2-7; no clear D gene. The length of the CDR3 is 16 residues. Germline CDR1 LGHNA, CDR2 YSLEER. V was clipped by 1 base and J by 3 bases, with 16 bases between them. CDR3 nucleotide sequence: TGCGCCAGCAGCCAAGTTTCCGGGCCACGGCACTACGAGCAGTACTTC. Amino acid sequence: CASSQVSGPRHYEQYF.

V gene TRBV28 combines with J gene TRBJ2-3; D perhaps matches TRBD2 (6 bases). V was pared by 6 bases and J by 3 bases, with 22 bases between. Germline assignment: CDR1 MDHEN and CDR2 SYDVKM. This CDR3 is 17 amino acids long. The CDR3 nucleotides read TGTGCCAGCAGCTTCGGCGGGCTAGCGACCGTGACAGATACGCAGTATTTT. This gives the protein CASSFGGLATVTDTQYF.

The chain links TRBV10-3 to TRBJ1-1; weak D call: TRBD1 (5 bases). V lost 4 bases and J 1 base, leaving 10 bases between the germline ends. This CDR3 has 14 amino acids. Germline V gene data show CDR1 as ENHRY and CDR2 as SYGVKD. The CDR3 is CAISGEGTNTEAFF. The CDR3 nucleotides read TGTGCCATCAGTGGGGAGGGGACGAACACTGAAGCTTTCTTT.

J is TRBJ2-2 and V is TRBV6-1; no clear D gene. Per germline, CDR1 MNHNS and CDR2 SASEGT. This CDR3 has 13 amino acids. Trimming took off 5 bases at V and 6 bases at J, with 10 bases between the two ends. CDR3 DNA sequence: TGTGCCAGCAGTCCCCCATATCCCGGGGAGCTGTTTTTT. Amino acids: CASSPPYPGELFF.

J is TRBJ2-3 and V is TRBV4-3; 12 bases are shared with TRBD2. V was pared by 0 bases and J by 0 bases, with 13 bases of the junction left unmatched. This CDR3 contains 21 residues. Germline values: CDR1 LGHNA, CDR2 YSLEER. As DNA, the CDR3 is TGCGCCAGCAGCCAAGAACCGGGACTAGCGGGTACGGTAGGAAGCACAGATACGCAGTATTTT. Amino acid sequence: CASSQEPGLAGTVGSTDTQYF.

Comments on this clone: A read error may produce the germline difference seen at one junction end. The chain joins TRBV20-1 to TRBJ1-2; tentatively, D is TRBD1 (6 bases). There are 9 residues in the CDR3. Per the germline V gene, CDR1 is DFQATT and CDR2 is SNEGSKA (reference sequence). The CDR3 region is CSGPGTLHF. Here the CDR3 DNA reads TGCAGTGGCCCGGGGACACTCCACTTC.

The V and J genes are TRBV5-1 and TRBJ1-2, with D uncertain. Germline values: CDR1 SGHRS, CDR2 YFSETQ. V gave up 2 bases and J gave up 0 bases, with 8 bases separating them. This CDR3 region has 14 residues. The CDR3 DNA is TGCGCCAGCAGCTTCAACGACCCTAACTATGGCTACACCTTC. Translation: CASSFNDPNYGYTF.